Included here is one T cell receptor (beta chain) sequence, with context. Its antigen is unknown. A second PCR, run for about 7 to 12 cycles, used a sample-barcoded 5' primer plus a J-beta primer mix. A template-switch adaptor with 12 random nucleotides tagged each cDNA molecule. TCRdb analysed the 5' RACE reads with MiXCR anew, one entry per CDR3 protein. In the table there are roughly 1.5 million distinct CDR3 sequences, around 40% of which are singletons. These data originate in a study of blood T cells in healthy people across ages. Overall study findings and caveats: Older age went with lower TCR beta diversity per million T cells, in a roughly linear way.

The CDR3 covers 15 residues. V shed 3 bases and J shed 9 bases, with 18 bases lying between them. Germline-derived CDR1 and CDR2 are MNHNS and SASEGT. The source material was blood. The clonotype comes from a woman under 30 in good health. The V gene is TRBV6-1, the J gene TRBJ1-5; TRBD1 might be the D (6 bases). CDR3 region: CASSDPRTAARPQHF. In DNA form, the CDR3 reads TGTGCCAGCAGTGATCCTCGGACAGCCGCACGGCCCCAGCATTTT.